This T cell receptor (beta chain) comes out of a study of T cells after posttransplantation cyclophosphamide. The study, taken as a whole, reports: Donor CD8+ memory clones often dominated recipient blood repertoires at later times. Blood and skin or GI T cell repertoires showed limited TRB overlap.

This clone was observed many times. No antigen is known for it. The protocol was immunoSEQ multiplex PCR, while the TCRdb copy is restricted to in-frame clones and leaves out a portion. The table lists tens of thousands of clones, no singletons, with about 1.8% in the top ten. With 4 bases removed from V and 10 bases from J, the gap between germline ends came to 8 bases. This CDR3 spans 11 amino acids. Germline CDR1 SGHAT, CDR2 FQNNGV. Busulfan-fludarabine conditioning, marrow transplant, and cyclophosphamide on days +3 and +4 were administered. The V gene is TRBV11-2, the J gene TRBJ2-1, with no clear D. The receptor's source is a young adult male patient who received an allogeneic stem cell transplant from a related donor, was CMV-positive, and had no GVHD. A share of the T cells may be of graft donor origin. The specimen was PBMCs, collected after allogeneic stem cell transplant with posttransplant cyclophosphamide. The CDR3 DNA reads TGTGCCAGCAGCTCCAGTTGGGAGCAGTTCTTC. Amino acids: CASSSSWEQFF.